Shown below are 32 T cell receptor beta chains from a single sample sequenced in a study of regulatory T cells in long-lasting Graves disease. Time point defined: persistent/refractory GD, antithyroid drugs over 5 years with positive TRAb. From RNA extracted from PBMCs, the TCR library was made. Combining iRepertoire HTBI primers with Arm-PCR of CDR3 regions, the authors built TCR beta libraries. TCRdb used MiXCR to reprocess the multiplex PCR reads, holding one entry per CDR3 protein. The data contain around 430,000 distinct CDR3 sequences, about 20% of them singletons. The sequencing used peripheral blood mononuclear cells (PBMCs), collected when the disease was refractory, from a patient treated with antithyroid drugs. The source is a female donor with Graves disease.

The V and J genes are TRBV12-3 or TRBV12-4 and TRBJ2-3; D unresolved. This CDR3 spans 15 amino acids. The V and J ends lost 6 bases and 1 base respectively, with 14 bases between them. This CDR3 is CASSVARLGTDTQYF. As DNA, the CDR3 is TGTGCCAGCAGCGTAGCTAGGCTCGGCACAGATACGCAGTATTTT.

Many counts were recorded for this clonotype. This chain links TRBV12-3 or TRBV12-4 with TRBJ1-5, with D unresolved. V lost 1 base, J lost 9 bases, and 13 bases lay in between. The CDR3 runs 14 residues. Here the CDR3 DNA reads TGTGCCAGCAGTTTAGAAGGGCCTCGTCCGCCCCAGCATTTT. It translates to CASSLEGPRPPQHF.

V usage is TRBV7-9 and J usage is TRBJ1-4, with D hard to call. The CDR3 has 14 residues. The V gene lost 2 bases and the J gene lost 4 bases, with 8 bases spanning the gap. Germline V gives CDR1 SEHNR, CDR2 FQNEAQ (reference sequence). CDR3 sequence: CASSLQFLNEKLFF. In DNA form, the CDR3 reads TGTGCCAGCAGCTTACAGTTTCTTAATGAAAAACTGTTTTTT.

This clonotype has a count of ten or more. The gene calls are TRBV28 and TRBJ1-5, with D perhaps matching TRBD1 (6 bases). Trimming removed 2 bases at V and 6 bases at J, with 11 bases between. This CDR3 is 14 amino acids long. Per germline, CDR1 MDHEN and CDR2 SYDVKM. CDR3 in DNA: TGTGCCAGCAGTTTAAATAGGGGGGTTCAGCCCCAGCATTTT. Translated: CASSLNRGVQPQHF.

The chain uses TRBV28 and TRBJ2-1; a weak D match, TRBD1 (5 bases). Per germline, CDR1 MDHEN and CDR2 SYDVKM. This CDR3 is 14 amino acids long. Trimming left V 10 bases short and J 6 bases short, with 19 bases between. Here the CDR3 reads CATRLVGPGNEQFF. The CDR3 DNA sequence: TGTGCCACCCGTCTGGTGGGGCCCGGCAATGAGCAGTTCTTC.

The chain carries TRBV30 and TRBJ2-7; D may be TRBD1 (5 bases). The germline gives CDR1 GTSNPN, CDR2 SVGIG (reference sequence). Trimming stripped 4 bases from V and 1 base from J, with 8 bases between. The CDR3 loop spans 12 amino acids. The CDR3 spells CAWKRQSYEQYF. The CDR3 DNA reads TGTGCCTGGAAGAGACAGTCCTACGAGCAGTACTTC.

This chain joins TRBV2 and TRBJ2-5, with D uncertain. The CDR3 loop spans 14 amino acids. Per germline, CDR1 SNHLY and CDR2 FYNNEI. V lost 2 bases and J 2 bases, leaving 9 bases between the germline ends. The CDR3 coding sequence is TGTGCCAGCAGTGAAAGATGGCTGCAAGAGACCCAGTACTTC. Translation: CASSERWLQETQYF.

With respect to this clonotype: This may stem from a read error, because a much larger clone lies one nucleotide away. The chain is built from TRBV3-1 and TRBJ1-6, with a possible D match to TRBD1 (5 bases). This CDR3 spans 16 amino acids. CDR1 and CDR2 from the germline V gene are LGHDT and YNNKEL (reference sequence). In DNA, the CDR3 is TGTGCCGGCAGCTCTAGGGTTGCCAGGGCTAATTCACCCCTCCACTTT. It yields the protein CAGSSRVARANSPLHF.

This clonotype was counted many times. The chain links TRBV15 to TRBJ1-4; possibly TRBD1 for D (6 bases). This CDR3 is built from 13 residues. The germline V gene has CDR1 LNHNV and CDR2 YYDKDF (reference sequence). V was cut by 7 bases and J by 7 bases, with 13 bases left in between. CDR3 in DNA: TGTGCCACCAACTTACAGGGAGGTGAAAAACTGTTTTTT. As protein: CATNLQGGEKLFF.

CDR3 coding DNA: TGCAGTGCTCCATACGGGGTCAACTATGGCTACACCTTC. Protein sequence: CSAPYGVNYGYTF. J is TRBJ1-2 and V is TRBV20-1; D is undetermined. Germline V CDR1 and CDR2: DFQATT, SNEGSKA (reference sequence). Deletions cut 5 bases from V and 2 bases from J, with 12 bases between. This CDR3 region has 13 residues.

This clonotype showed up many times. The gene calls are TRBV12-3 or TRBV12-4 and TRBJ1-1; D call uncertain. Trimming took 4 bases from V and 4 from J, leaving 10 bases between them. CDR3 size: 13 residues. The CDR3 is CASSWLGGTEAFF. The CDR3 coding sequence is TGTGCCAGCAGTTGGCTGGGAGGCACTGAAGCTTTCTTT.

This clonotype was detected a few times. The CDR3 protein is CASSQTDNQPQHF. As DNA, the CDR3 is TGTGCCAGCAGCCAAACGGACAATCAGCCCCAGCATTTT. The V call is TRBV16, the J call TRBJ1-5; D gene uncertain. Germline CDR1 and CDR2: KGHSY and FQNENV. This CDR3 has 13 residues. Trimming took 2 bases from V and 3 from J, leaving 5 bases between them.

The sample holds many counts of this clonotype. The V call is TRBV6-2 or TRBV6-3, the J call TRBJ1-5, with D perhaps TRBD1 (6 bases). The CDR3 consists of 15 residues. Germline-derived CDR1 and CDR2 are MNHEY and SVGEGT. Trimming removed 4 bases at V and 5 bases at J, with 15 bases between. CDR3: CASSWEQGIYQPQHF. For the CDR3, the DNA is TGTGCCAGCAGTTGGGAACAGGGTATCTATCAGCCCCAGCATTTT.

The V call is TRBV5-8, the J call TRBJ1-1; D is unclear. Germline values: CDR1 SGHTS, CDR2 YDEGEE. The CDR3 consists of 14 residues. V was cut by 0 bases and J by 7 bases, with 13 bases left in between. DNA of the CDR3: TGTGCCAGCAGCTTGGGGCGCCACGGGAATGAAGCTTTCTTT. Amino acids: CASSLGRHGNEAFF.

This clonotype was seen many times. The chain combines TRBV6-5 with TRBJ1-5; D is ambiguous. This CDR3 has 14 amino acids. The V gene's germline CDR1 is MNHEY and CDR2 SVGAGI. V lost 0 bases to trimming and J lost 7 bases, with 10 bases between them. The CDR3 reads CASSYSGSEQPQHF. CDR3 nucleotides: TGTGCCAGCAGTTACTCAGGGTCGGAACAGCCCCAGCATTTT.

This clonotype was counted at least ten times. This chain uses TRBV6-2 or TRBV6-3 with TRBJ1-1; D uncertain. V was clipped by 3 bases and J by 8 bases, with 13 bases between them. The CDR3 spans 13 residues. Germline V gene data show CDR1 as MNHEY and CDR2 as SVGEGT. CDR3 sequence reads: CASSYLIPSEAFF. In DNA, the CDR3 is TGTGCCAGCAGTTATCTAATCCCCAGCGAAGCTTTCTTT.

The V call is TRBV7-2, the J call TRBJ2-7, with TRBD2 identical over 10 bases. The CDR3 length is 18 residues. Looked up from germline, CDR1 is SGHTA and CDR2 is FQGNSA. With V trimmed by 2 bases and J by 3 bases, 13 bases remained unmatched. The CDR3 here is CASSLRGGTAGGRYEQYF. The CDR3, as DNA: TGTGCCAGCAGCTTAAGGGGGGGTACAGCGGGGGGGCGCTACGAGCAGTACTTC.

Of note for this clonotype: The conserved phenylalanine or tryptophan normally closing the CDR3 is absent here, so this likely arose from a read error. The CDR3 loop is CASSLQGAGYGYTS. In DNA, the CDR3 is TGTGCCAGCAGCTTACAGGGGGCAGGGTATGGCTACACCTCC. The V call is TRBV7-2, the J call TRBJ1-2, with 8 bases identical to TRBD1. V lost 2 bases and J lost 5; bases outside the gene matches: 4. The CDR3 is made up of 14 amino acids. The germline gives CDR1 SGHTA, CDR2 FQGNSA.

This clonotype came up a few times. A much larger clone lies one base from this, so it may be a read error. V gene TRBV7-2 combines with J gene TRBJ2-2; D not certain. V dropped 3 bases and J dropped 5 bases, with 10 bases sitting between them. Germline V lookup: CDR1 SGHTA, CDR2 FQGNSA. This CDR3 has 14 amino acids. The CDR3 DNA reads TGTGCCAGCAGCTTGTACAGTGCGACCGGGGAGCTGTTTTTT. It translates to CASSLYSATGELFF.

The chain's CDR3 is CASSITSGDEQYF. The CDR3 nucleotides read TGTGCCAGCAGCATTACTAGCGGGGACGAGCAGTACTTC. This sequence joins TRBV9 and TRBJ2-7, with 10 bases lining up with TRBD2. This CDR3 is 13 amino acids long. Germline-derived CDR1 and CDR2 are SGDLS and YYNGEE. With 4 bases clipped from V and 5 bases from J, the junction kept 3 bases outside the gene matches. Full variable domain (rest looked up from reference TRBV9 and TRBJ2-7): DSGVTQTPKHLITATGQRVTLRCSPRSGDLSVYWYQQSLDQGLQFLIQYYNGEERAKGNILERFSAQQFPDLHSELNLSSLELGDSALYFCASSITSGDEQYFGPGTRLTVT.

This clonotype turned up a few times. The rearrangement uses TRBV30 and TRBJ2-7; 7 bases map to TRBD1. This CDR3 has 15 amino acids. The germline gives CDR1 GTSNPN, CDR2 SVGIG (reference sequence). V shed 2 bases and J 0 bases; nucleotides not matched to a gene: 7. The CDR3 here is CAWSRRGLSSYEQYF. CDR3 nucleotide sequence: TGTGCCTGGAGTAGAAGGGGGCTAAGCTCCTACGAGCAGTACTTC. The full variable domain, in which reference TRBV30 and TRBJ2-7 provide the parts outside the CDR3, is SQTIHQWPATLVQPVGSPLSLECTVEGTSNPNLYWYRQAAGRGLQLLFYSVGIGQISSEVPQNLSASRPQDRQFILSSKKLLLSDSGFYLCAWSRRGLSSYEQYFGPGTRLTVT.

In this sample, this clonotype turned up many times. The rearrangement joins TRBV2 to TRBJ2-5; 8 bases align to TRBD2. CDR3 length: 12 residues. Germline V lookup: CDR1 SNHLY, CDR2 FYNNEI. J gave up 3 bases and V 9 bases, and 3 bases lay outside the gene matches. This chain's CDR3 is CARGTSEETQYF. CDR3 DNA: TGTGCCAGAGGGACTAGTGAAGAGACCCAGTACTTC.

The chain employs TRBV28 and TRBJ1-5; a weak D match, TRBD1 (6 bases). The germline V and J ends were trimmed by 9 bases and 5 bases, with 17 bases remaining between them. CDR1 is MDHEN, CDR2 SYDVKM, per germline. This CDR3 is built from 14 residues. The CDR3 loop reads CASSRGGGHQPQHF. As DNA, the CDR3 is TGTGCCAGTTCGCGGGGTGGGGGCCATCAGCCCCAGCATTTT. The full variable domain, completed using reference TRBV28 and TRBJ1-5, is DVKVTQSSRYLVKRTGEKVFLECVQDMDHENMFWYRQDPGLGLRLIYFSYDVKMKEKGDIPEGYSVSREKKERFSLILESASTNQTSMYLCASSRGGGHQPQHFGDGTRLSIL.

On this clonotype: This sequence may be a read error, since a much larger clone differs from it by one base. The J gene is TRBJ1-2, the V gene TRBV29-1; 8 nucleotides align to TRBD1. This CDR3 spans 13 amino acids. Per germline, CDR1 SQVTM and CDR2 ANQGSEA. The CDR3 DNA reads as TGCAGCGTCTACAGGGGGTTTAACTGTGGCTACACCTTC. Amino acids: CSVYRGFNCGYTF.

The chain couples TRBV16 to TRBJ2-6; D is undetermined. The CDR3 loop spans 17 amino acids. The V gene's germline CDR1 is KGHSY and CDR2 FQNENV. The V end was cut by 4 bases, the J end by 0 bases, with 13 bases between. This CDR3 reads CASSPVRSNSGANVLTF. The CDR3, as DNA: TGTGCCAGCAGCCCAGTTAGGAGCAACTCTGGGGCCAACGTCCTGACTTTC.

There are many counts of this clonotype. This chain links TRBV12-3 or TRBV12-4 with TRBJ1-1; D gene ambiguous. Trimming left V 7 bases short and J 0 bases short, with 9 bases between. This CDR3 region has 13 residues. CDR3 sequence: CASKELMNTEAFF. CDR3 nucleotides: TGTGCCAGCAAGGAACTGATGAACACTGAAGCTTTCTTT.

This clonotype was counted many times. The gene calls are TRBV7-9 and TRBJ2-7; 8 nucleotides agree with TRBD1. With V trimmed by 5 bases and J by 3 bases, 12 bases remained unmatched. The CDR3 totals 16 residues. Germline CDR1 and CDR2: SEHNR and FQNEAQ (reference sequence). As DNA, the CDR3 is TGTGCCAGCAGCGTTACAAGGGTGACAGGGGTCTACGAGCAGTACTTC. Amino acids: CASSVTRVTGVYEQYF.

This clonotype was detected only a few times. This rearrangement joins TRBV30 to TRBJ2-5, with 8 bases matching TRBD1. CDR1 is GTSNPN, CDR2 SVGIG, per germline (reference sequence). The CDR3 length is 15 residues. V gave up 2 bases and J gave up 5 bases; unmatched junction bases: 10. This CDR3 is CAWSPTGGNRETQYF. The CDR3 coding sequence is TGTGCCTGGAGTCCTACAGGGGGTAATCGGGAGACCCAGTACTTC. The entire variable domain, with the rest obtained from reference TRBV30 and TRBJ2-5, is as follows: SQTIHQWPATLVQPVGSPLSLECTVEGTSNPNLYWYRQAAGRGLQLLFYSVGIGQISSEVPQNLSASRPQDRQFILSSKKLLLSDSGFYLCAWSPTGGNRETQYFGPGTRLLVL.

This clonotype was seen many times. CDR3 nucleotide sequence: TGTGCCAGCAGCTTTGGGGGGGGAGGAGAGACCCAGTACTTC. This encodes CASSFGGGGETQYF. The chain couples TRBV7-3 to TRBJ2-5, with 7 bases aligning to TRBD2. CDR1 and CDR2 (germline): SGHTA, FQGTGA. This CDR3 has 14 residues. Losses at the gene ends were 3 bases for V and 4 bases for J; bases not matched to a gene: 5.

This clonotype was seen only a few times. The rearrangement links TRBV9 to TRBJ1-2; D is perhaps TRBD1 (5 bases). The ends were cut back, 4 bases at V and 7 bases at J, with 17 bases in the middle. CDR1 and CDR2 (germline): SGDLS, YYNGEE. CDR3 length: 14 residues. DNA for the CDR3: TGTGCCAGCAGCTCTACTGGGGTCGGGGGTGGCTACACCTTC. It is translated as CASSSTGVGGGYTF.

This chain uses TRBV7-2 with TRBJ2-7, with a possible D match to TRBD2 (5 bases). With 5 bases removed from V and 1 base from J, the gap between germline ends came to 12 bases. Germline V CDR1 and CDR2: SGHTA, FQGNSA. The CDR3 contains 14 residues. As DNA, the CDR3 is TGTGCCAGCAGCGGCCGGGATCTTTCCTACGAGCAGTACTTC. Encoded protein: CASSGRDLSYEQYF.

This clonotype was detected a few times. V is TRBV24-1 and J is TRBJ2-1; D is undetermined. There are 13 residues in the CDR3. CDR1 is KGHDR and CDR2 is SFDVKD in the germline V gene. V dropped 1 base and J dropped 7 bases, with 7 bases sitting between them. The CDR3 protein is CATSDFPVNEQFF. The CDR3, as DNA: TGTGCCACCAGTGATTTCCCGGTAAATGAGCAGTTCTTC.